The sequence of this T cell receptor beta chain was determined in a study of siplizumab effects on memory and regulatory T cells. Clones were read by immunoSEQ multiplex PCR, and TCRdb kept only the in-frame ones, dropping some. In the table there are around 110,000 clones, approximately 94% of which are singletons. A word on this clone: Its antigen is undetermined.

The CDR3 spans 16 residues. The V gene end was trimmed by 5 bases and the J gene end by 0 bases; junction bases not matched to a gene: 9. Germline V gene data show CDR1 as MNHNY and CDR2 as SVGAGI (reference sequence). Notes on the study in general: With siplizumab, Treg-derived clones averaged approximately 66% of mappable alloreactive CD4+ clones, versus more than 25% in controls.

The material sequenced was non-Treg CD4+ T cells sorted from blood. The TCR sequence derives from a human donor in good health. The J gene is TRBJ2-5, the V gene TRBV6-6; 7 nucleotides line up with TRBD2. This CDR3 is CASSHGLVLYQETQYF. CDR3 sequence (DNA): TGTGCCAGCAGTCACGGACTAGTGCTGTACCAAGAGACCCAGTACTTC.